This TCR beta chain was identified during a study of response to subunit inactivated influenza vaccine. Study-level findings and limits: T cells newly recruited by each seasonal influenza vaccination are few, the authors suggested.

TCRdb analysed the RT-PCR reads with MiXCR anew, one entry per CDR3 protein. This sample has just under 250,000 distinct CDR3 sequences, with more than 10% found just once. In regard to this clonotype: Its antigen is still unknown.

Sequenced material: non-naive T cells sorted from PBMCs, taken 14 days before vaccination. The source of this sequence is a man aged 45-65 years who received an inactivated influenza vaccine.

CDR3 DNA sequence: TGTGCCAGCAGCTCCCGCGACGGGGACTACGAGCAGTACTTC. Residues: CASSSRDGDYEQYF. The chain is built from TRBV5-4 and TRBJ2-7, with D possibly TRBD2 on 5 matching bases. Trimming left V 3 bases short and J 3 bases short, with 13 bases between. In germline, CDR1 is SGHNT, CDR2 YYREEE (reference sequence). The CDR3 has 14 residues. Combining the CDR3 with reference TRBV5-4 and TRBJ2-7 gives the whole variable domain ETGVTQSPTHLIKTRGQQVTLRCSSQSGHNTVSWYQQALGQGPQFIFQYYREEENGRGNFPPRFSGLQFPNYSSELNVNALELDDSALYLCASSSRDGDYEQYFGPGTRLTVT.